This T cell receptor beta chain is drawn from a study of T cell responses to AZD1222 COVID-19 vaccine (dated by TCRdb to the early 2020s). With respect to the entire study: TCR sequencing covered more than 230 trial participants: 207 given two doses of AZD1222 and 26 given two doses of MenACWY control vaccine. Trial participants were enrolled by age into 18-55, 56-69 and 70-plus year subgroups, with approximately 150, 28 and 58 TCR-sequenced participants respectively. The paper's findings and limits, for the study overall: The vaccine-associated CD4 TCRs covered the entire spike protein, and the dominant responses fell in regions 160-218 and 743-854. Participants were mostly white British, with more females than males. The authors suggested clonal diversity may have been underestimated. Reportedly, close to half of the unique spike-specific TCRs recognized epitopes lying outside the regions that are mutated in the B.1.351 and B.1.1.7 variants. Because no samples from the day 14 peak response were available, repertoires could be characterized only after the peak T cell response. Conclusions about previously exposed vaccinees are limited because only six or seven AZD1222 recipients were SARS-CoV-2 seropositive at baseline. After two AZD1222 doses, both the breadth and the depth of spike-specific TCRs were significantly higher than at day 0 and than in MenACWY recipients. In the small 56-69-year group, the increase in depth fell short of significance, most likely because of low power.

The CDR3 regions of human TCRbeta chains were subjected to immunosequencing. The paper's data handling went like this. TCRs in the repertoires were matched against a reference library of SARS-CoV-2-specific TCRs that had been generated with the MIRA antigen-specificity platform. Breadth was defined as the fraction of unique TCRs that were SARS-CoV-2-associated. Depth was defined as the fraction of total T cells that were SARS-CoV-2-associated. Using the MIRA data, each spike-specific TCR was mapped to the spike region that the TCR reacts to and placed in a CD4 or CD8 class. Log10-transformed breadth and depth values were compared by one-way ANOVA with Sidak's multiple comparisons tests. This is the immuneACCESS table as TCRdb keeps it, with only in-frame sequences that have V and J called. A part of the clones is gone; compared with another copy, unresolved V genes explain less than half, and the rest is unexplained. Clone size and the V and J calls come from that table; the DNA yielded D and trimming. This sample gives under 150,000 clones in total; roughly 91% of them show up just once. The ten biggest clones cover roughly 2% of the sample.

The germline V gene encodes CDR1 LNHDA and CDR2 SQIVND (reference sequence). The CDR3 has 15 amino acids, counting the end cysteine and phenylalanine. The read is trimmed to its CDR3 DNA, 45 bases read in frame from base 1. Germline trimming amounts to 6 bases on V and 4 bases on J, with 11 as the count of junction bases outside the gene matches. The time point label on this specimen signifies: about 28 days (+/-7) after the second vaccine dose. Because spike-specific TCR depth and breadth did not differ between the two schedules, AZD1222 recipients who got a second dose at roughly 4 weeks were pooled with those who got a second dose at roughly 12 weeks. Samples from vaccinated people were obtained from the UK trials COV001 and COV002, which included a single-blind randomized controlled phase 2/3 trial of AZD1222 (ChAdOx1 nCoV-19) in healthy adults. For TCRbeta chain sequencing, PBMC samples were collected from trial participants at day 0 and at day 28 after the second dose.

For this clone: There is no known antigen for this receptor. The input lacks base qualities; no much larger clone sits a single base away.

The sequence came from an adult who received the AZD1222 COVID-19 vaccine. This chain is built from TRBV19 and TRBJ1-1, and 7 bases in between align with TRBD1. The material was peripheral blood, obtained 28 days after the second AZD1222 dose. In nucleotides, the sequence is TGTGCCAGTAGGGTGACAGGGACTTTGGGCACTGAAGCTTTCTTT. Translation gives CASRVTGTLGTEAFF.